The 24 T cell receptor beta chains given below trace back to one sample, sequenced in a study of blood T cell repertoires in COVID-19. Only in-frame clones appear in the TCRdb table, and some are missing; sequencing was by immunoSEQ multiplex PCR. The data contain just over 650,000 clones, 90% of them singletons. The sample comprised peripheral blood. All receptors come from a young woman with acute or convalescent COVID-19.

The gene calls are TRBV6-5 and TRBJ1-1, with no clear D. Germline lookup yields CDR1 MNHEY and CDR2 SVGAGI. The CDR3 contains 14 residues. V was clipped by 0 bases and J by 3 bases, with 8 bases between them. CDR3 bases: TGTGCCAGCAGTTACTCGCGGGCTCACACTGAAGCTTTCTTT. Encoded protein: CASSYSRAHTEAFF.

The CDR3 region has the DNA TGTGCCAGCAGCCTCGGCACAGGTGCAGGAAACACCATATATTTT. Its translation: CASSLGTGAGNTIYF. The genes are TRBV6-5 and TRBJ1-3; possibly TRBD1 for D (5 bases). V dropped 6 bases and J dropped 4 bases, with 16 bases sitting between them. From germline, CDR1 is MNHEY and CDR2 SVGAGI. The length of the CDR3 is 15 residues.

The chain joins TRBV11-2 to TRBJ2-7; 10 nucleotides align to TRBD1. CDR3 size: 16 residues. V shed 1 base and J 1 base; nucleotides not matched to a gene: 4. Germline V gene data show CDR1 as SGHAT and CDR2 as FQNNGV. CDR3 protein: CASSLVPGQGSYEQYF. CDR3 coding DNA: TGTGCCAGCAGCTTAGTCCCGGGACAGGGGTCCTACGAGCAGTACTTC. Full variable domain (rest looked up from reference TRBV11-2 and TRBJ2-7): EAGVAQSPRYKIIEKRQSVAFWCNPISGHATLYWYQQILGQGPKLLIQFQNNGVVDDSQLPKDRFSAERLKGVDSTLKIQPAKLEDSAVYLCASSLVPGQGSYEQYFGPGTRLTVT.

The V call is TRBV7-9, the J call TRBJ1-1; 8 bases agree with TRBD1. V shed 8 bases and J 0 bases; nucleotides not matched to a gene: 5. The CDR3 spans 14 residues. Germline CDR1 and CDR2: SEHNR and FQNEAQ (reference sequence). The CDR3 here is CASCRDRLNTEAFF. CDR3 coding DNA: TGTGCCAGCTGCCGGGACAGGCTGAACACTGAAGCTTTCTTT. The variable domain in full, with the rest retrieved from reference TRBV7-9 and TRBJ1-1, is DTGVSQNPRHKITKRGQNVTFRCDPISEHNRLYWYRQTLGQGPEFLTYFQNEAQLEKSRLLSDRFSAERPKGSFSTLEIQRTEQGDSAMYLCASCRDRLNTEAFFGQGTRLTVV.

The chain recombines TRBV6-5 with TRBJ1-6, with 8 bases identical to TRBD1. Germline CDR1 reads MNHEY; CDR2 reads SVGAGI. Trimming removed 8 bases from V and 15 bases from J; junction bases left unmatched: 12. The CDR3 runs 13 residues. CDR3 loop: CASSGQGPFFLHF. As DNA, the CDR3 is TGTGCCAGCTCCGGACAGGGCCCCTTTTTCCTCCACTTT.

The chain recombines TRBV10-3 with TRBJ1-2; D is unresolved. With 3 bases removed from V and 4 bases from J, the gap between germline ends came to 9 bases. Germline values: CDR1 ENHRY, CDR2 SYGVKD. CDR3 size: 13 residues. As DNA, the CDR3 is TGTGCCATCAGTGAAACCGAGGGCTATGGCTACACCTTC. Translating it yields CAISETEGYGYTF.

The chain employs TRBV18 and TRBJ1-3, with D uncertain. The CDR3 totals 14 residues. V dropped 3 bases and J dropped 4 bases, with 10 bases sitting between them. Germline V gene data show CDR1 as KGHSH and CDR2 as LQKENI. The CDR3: CASSPSPLGNTIYF. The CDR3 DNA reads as TGTGCCAGCTCACCCTCTCCCCTAGGAAACACCATATATTTT.

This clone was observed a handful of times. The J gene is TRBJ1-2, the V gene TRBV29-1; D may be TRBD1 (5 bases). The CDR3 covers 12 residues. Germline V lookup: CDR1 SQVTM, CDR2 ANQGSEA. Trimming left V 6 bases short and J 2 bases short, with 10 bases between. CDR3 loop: CSVQDGNYGYTF. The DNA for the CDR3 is TGCAGCGTACAGGACGGGAACTATGGCTACACCTTC. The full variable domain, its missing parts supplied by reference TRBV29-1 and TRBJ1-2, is SAVISQKPSRDICQRGTSLTIQCQVDSQVTMMFWYRQQPGQSLTLIATANQGSEATYESGFVIDKFPISRPNLTFSTLTVSNMSPEDSSIYLCSVQDGNYGYTFGSGTRLTVV.

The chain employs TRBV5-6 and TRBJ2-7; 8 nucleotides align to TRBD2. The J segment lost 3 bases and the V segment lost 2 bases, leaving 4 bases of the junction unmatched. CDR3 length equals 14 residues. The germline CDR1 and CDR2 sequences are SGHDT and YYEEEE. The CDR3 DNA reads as TGTGCCAGCAGCTTCGGGGGGGAAAACTACGAGCAGTACTTC. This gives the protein CASSFGGENYEQYF.

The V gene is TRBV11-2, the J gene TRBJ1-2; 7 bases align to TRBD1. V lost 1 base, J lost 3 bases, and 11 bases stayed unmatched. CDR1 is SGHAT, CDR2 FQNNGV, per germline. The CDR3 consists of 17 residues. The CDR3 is CASSLGRQGRGDYGYTF. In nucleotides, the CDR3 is TGTGCCAGCAGCTTAGGGAGACAGGGAAGGGGGGACTATGGCTACACCTTC.

CDR3 coding DNA: TGTGCCAGCAGCGTAGATCCAGGGGGAAGGACTGAAGCTTTCTTT. As protein: CASSVDPGGRTEAFF. V is TRBV9 and J is TRBJ1-1, with 7 bases that match TRBD1. CDR1 is SGDLS, CDR2 YYNGEE, per germline. The CDR3 loop spans 15 amino acids. V lost 0 bases, J lost 5 bases, and 7 bases stayed unmatched.

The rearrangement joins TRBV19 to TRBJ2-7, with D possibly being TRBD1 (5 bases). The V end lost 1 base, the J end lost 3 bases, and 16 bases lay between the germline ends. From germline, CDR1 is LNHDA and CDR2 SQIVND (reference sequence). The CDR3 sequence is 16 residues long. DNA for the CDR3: TGTGCCAGTAGTATAGGAACAGGTCGGATTCTCTACGAGCAGTACTTC. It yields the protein CASSIGTGRILYEQYF.

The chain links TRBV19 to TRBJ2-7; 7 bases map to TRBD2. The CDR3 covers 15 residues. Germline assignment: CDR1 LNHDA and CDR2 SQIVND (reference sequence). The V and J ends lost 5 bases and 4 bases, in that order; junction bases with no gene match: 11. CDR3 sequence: CASSLEGAGPYEQYF. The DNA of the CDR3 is TGTGCCAGTAGTCTGGAGGGAGCGGGACCTTACGAGCAGTACTTC.

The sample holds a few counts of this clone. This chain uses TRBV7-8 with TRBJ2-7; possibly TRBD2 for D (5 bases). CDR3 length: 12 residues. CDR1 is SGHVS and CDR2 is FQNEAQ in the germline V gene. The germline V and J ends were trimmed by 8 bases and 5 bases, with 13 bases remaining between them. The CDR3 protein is CASQFGENEQYF. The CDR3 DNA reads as TGTGCCAGCCAATTTGGGGAGAACGAGCAGTACTTC.

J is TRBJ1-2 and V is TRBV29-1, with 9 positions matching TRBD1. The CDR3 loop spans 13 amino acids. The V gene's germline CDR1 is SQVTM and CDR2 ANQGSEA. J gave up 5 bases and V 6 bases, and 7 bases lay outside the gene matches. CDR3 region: CSVGQGLEYGYTF. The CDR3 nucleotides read TGCAGCGTGGGACAGGGCTTGGAGTATGGCTACACCTTC.

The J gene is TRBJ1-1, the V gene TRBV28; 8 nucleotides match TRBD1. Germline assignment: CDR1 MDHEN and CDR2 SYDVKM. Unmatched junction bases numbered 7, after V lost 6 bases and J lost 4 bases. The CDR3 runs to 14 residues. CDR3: CASRTGGRGTEAFF. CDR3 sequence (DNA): TGTGCCAGCAGAACAGGGGGTCGGGGCACTGAAGCTTTCTTT.

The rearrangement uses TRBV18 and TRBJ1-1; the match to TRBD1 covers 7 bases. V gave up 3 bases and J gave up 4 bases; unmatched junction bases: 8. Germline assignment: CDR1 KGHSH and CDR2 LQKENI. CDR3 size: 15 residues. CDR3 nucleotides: TGTGCCAGCTCACCTCGAGGGGGCCCGGCCACTGAAGCTTTCTTT. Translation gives CASSPRGGPATEAFF.

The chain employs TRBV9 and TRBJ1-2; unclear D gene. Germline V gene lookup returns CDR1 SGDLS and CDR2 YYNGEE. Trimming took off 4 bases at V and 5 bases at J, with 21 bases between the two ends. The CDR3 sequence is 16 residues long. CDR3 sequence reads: CASSSTSDIRIYGYTF. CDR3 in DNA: TGTGCCAGCAGCTCTACAAGTGACATACGAATATATGGCTACACCTTC.

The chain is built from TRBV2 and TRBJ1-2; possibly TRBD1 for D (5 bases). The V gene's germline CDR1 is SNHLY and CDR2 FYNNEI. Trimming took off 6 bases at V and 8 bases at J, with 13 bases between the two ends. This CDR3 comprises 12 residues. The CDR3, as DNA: TGTGCCAGCAGCACCAGGGTTAACGGCTACACCTTC. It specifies CASSTRVNGYTF.

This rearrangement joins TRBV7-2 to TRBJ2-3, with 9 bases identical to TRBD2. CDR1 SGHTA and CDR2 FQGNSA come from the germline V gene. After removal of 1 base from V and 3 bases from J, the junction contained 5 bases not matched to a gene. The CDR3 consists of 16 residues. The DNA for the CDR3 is TGTGCCAGCAGCTTAGTTCCTAGCGGGGCTACAGATACGCAGTATTTT. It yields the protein CASSLVPSGATDTQYF.

The CDR3 nucleotides are TGTGCCAGCAGCGTAGGGAGCCCTAATTGGGGCTACACCTTC. This codes for CASSVGSPNWGYTF. The chain carries TRBV9 and TRBJ1-2; D is unresolved. The V and J ends lost 0 bases and 8 bases respectively, with 14 bases between them. This CDR3 is built from 14 residues. The germline V gene encodes CDR1 SGDLS and CDR2 YYNGEE.

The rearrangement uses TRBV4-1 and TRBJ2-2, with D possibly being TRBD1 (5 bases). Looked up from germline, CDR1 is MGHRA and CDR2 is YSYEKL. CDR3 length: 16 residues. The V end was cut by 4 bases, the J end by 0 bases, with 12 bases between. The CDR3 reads CASSLLTEPNTGELFF. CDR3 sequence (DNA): TGCGCCAGCAGCCTCCTGACAGAACCGAACACCGGGGAGCTGTTTTTT.

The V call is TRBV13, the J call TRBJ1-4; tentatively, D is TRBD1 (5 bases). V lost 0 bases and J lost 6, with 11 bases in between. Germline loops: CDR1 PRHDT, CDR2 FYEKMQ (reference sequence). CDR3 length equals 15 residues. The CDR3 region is CASSLGGQVHEKLFF. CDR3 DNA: TGTGCCAGCAGCTTAGGAGGACAAGTCCATGAAAAACTGTTTTTT. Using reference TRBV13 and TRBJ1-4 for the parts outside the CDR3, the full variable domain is AAGVIQSPRHLIKEKRETATLKCYPIPRHDTVYWYQQGPGQDPQFLISFYEKMQSDKGSIPDRFSAQQFSDYHSELNMSSLELGDSALYFCASSLGGQVHEKLFFGSGTQLSVL.

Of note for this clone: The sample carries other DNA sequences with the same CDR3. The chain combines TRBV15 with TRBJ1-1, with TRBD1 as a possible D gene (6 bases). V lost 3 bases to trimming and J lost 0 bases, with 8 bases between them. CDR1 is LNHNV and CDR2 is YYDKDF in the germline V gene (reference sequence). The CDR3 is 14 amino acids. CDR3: CATSRDRMNTEAFF. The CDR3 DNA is TGTGCCACCAGCAGGGACAGAATGAACACTGAAGCTTTCTTT.